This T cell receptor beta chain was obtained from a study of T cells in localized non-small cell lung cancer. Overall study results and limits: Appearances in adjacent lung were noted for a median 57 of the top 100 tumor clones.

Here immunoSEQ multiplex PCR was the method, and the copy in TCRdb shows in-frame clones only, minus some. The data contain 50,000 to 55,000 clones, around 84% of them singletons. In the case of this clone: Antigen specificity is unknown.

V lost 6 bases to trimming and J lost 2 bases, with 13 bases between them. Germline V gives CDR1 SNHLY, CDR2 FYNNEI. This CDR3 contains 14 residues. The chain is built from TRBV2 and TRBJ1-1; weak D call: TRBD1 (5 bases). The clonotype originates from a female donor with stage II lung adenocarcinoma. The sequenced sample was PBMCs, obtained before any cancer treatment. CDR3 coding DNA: TGTGCCAGCAGGACAGACCGAGTCAACACTGAAGCTTTCTTT. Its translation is CASRTDRVNTEAFF. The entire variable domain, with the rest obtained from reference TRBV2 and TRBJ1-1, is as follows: EPEVTQTPSHQVTQMGQEVILRCVPISNHLYFYWYRQILGQKVEFLVSFYNNEISEKSEIFDDQFSVERPDGSNFTLKIRSTKLEDSAMYFCASRTDRVNTEAFFGQGTRLTVV.